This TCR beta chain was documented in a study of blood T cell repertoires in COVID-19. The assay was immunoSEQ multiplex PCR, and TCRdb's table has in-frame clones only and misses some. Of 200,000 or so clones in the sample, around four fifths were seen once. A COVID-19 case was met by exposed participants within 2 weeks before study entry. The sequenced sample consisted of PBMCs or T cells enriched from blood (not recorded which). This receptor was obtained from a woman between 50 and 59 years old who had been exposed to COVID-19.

Here the CDR3 DNA reads TGTGCCAGCAGCCACGGGAGTTCGCACGGGGAGCTGTTTTTT. Translation gives CASSHGSSHGELFF. The chain combines TRBV3-1 (or the pseudogene TRBV3-2) with TRBJ2-2, with D possibly being TRBD2 (6 bases). Trimming pared 3 bases from V and 7 bases from J, leaving 12 bases between. The CDR3 is 14 amino acids. The germline V gene encodes CDR1 LGHDT and CDR2 YNNKEL (reference sequence).